Included here is one T cell receptor beta chain sequence, with context. The target antigen is unknown. This sample was taken from a study of regulatory and conventional T cells in RAG deficiency. General study findings and limits: RAG-deficient patients showed markedly lower Shannon entropy and higher Simpson indices than control T-cell subsets. Other subsets showed 9.5 to 10-fold reductions, but Treg unique TCR beta sequences fell approximately 100-fold in these patients. Omenn patients showed >80% Treg-Tconv overlap and shorter CDR3 lengths.

CDR1 is SGHRS, CDR2 YFSETQ, per germline. The J segment lost 4 bases and the V segment lost 4 bases, leaving 6 bases of the junction unmatched. The CDR3 length is 15 residues. The sorted conventional CD4+ T cells were CD25-low and CD127-high, with genomic DNA sequenced. Profiling relied on immunoSEQ multiplex PCR, and the TCRdb table lists in-frame clones only, not all of them. The table has roughly 29,000 clones, nearly 95% seen once. These same data were also listed under a study on regulatory T cells. That source notes: Primers: 52 TRBV forward and 13 TRBJ reverse. Skewed V and J usage and few unique V-J pairs marked patient repertoires, most in Tregs.

The sequenced material came from CD25- CD4+ T cells sorted from blood. The chain recombines TRBV5-1 with TRBJ2-2; 8 nucleotides align to TRBD1. The receptor comes from a human donor in good health. The CDR3 region is CASSPGQASTGELFF. As DNA, the CDR3 is TGCGCCAGCAGCCCGGGACAGGCAAGCACCGGGGAGCTGTTTTTT.